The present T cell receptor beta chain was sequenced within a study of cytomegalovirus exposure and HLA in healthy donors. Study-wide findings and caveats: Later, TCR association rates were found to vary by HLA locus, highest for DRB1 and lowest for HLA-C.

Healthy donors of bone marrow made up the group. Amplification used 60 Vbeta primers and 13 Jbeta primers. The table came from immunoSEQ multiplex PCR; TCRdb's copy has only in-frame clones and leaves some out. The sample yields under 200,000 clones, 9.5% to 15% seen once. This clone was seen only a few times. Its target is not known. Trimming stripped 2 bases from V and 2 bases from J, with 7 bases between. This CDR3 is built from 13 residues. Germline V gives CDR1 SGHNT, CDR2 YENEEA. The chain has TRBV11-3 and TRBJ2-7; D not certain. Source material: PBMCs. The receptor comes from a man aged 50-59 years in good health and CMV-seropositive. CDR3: CASSLNSPYEQYF. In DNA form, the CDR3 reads TGTGCCAGCAGCTTAAACTCTCCCTACGAGCAGTACTTC.